This paragraph reports one TCR beta chain. As yet, its antigen is unknown. The source of the sample is a study of cytomegalovirus exposure and HLA in healthy donors. Looking at the study overall: Falling in the Caucasian-associated ancestry cluster were 65% to 90% of 398 genotyped donors.

Findings and caveats of the study: The only immune exposure information that was available was CMV serostatus. High specificity and sensitivity for cytomegalovirus status were reported for the classifier. It was about 150 TCR beta chains that were listed as cytomegalovirus-associated.

In the PCR, 60 Vbeta and 13 Jbeta primers were used. The table came from immunoSEQ multiplex PCR; TCRdb's copy has only in-frame clones and leaves some out. The sample holds approximately 160,000 clones, roughly three quarters seen once. Germline loops: CDR1 SGHRS, CDR2 YFSETQ. The V gene lost 5 bases and the J gene lost 0 bases, with 8 bases spanning the gap. The CDR3 is 13 amino acids. V and J are TRBV5-1 and TRBJ1-1, with D uncertain. The TCR sequence derives from a woman between 50 and 59 years old in good health and CMV-seropositive. The sample comprised PBMCs. The CDR3: CASSRDLNTEAFF. The CDR3 coding sequence is TGCGCCAGCAGTCGGGATCTGAACACTGAAGCTTTCTTT.